Included here is one TCR beta chain sequence, with context. What it binds is not known. Recent acute infections and vaccinations were absent in the healthy HIV-negative adult donors. A CD45RA+ naive subset and a CD45RA-negative memory subset were split from CD4+ cells. The sample originates from a study of shared clonotypes between healthy human individuals. Study conclusions and caveats: Clonotypes which were not shared had lower generation probabilities than clonotypes that all four donors shared.

Sequenced by immunoSEQ multiplex PCR; TCRdb stores in-frame clones only, minus some. The sample contains roughly 2.5 million clones, around nine tenths of which appear only once. The V gene lost 0 bases and the J gene lost 6 bases, with 10 bases spanning the gap. The CDR3 runs to 14 residues. CDR1 SGHRS and CDR2 YFSETQ come from the germline V gene. This clonotype was sampled from a young man in good health. The rearrangement uses TRBV5-1 and TRBJ2-1; D is unresolved. The source material was naive CD4+ T cells sorted from blood. Noted subset: CD45RA+ positively selected. CDR3 bases: TGCGCCAGCAGCTTGGTCGACTCCCGCAATGAGCAGTTCTTC. Protein: CASSLVDSRNEQFF.